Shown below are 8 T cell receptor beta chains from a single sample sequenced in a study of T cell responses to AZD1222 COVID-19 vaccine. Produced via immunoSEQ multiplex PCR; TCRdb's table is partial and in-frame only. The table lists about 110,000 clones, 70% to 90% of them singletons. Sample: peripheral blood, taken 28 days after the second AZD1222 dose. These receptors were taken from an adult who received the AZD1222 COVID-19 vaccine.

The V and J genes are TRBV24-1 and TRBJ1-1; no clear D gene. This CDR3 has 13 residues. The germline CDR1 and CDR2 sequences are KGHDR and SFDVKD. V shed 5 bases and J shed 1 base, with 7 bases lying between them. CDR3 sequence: CATSAQSNTEAFF. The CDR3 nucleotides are TGTGCCACCAGTGCACAGTCGAACACTGAAGCTTTCTTT.

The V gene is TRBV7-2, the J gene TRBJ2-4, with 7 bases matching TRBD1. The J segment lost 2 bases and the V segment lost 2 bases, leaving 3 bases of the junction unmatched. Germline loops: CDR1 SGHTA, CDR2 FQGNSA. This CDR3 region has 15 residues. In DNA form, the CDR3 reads TGTGCCAGCAGCTTATCGGGACAGACCAAAAACATTCAGTACTTC. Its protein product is CASSLSGQTKNIQYF.

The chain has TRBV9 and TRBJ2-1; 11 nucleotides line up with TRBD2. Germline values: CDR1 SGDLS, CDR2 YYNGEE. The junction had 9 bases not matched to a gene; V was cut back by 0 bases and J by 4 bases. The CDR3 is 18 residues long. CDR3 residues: CASSVEGGGTSGYNEQFF. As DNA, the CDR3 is TGTGCCAGCAGCGTAGAAGGAGGGGGGACTAGCGGATACAATGAGCAGTTCTTC.

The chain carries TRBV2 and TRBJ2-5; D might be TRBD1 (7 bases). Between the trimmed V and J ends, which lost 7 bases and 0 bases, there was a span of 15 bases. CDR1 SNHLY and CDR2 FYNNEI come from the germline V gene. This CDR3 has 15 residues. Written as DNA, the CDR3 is TGTGCCAGCACCATGACAGGGAGGCACCAAGAGACCCAGTACTTC. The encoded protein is CASTMTGRHQETQYF.

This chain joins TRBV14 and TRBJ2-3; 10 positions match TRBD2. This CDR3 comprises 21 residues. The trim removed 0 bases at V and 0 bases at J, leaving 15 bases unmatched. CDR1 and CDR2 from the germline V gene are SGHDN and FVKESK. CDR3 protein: CASSQDRQVLAGESSTDTQYF. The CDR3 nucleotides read TGTGCCAGCAGCCAAGATAGGCAAGTGCTAGCGGGAGAATCTAGCACAGATACGCAGTATTTT.

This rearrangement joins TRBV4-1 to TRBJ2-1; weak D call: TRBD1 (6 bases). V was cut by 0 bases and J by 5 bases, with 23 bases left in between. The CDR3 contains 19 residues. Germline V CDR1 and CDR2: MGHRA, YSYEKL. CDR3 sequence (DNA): TGCGCCAGCAGCCAAGATAGGGGATGGGGGCCAGGGTATAACAATGAGCAGTTCTTC. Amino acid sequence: CASSQDRGWGPGYNNEQFF.

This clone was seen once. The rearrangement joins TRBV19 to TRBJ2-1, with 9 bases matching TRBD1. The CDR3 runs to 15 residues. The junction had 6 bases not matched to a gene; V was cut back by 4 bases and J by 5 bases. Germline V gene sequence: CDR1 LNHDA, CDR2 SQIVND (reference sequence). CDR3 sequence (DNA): TGTGCCAGTAGTACGACAGGGGGATGGCACAATGAGCAGTTCTTC. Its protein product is CASSTTGGWHNEQFF.

This CDR3 is CASSLPGGANNEQFF. DNA of the CDR3: TGTGCCAGCAGCTTACCGGGGGGCGCGAATAATGAGCAGTTCTTC. The genes are TRBV7-3 and TRBJ2-1; possible D gene TRBD2, 7 bases. V was shortened by 2 bases and J by 7 bases, with 15 bases between the two germline ends. CDR1 and CDR2 (germline): SGHTA, FQGTGA. CDR3 size: 15 residues. The full variable domain, with the rest looked up from reference TRBV7-3 and TRBJ2-1, is GAGVSQTPSNKVTEKGKYVELRCDPISGHTALYWYRQSLGQGPEFLIYFQGTGAADDSGLPNDRFFAVRPEGSVSTLKIQRTERGDSAVYLCASSLPGGANNEQFFGPGTRLTVL.